This TCR beta chain was recovered during a study of type 1 and type 2 diabetes patients. Germline trimming cut 5 bases from V and 3 bases from J; bases unmatched to any gene: 12. Germline lookup yields CDR1 MDHEN and CDR2 SYDVKM. The CDR3 loop spans 17 amino acids. Genomic DNA was the PCR template. A primer set of 30 forward and 13 reverse primers amplified the CDR3. TCRdb called the multiplex PCR reads again in MiXCR, with one record for every CDR3 protein. The sample contains about 250,000 distinct CDR3 sequences, 40% to 50% of which appear only once. What was sequenced was peripheral blood mononuclear cells (PBMCs). This sequence was found in a young man with type 2 diabetes. V and J are TRBV28 and TRBJ1-5; 8 bases agree with TRBD1. The CDR3 sequence is CASSAKGQGLFNQPQHF. The DNA for the CDR3 is TGTGCCAGCAGTGCAAAAGGACAGGGCTTATTCAATCAGCCCCAGCATTTT.